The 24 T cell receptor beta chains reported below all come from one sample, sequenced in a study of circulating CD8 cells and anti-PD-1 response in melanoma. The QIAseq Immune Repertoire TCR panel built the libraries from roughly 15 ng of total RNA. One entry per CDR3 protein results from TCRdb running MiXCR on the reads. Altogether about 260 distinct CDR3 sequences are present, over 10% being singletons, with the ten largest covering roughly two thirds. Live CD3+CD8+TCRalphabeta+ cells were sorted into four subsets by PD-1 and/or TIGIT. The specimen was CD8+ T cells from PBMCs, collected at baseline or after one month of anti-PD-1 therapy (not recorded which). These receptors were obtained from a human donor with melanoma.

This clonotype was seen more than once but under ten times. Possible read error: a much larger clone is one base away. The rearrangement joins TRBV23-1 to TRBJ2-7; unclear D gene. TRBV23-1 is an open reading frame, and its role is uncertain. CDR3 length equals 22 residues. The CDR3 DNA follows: TGCGCCAGCAGTCTACCCCTAATGGCACGGAACCTACGAGCAGTACTCCACTCTGATTCAGCCTTC. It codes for CASSLPLMARNLRAVLHSDSAF.

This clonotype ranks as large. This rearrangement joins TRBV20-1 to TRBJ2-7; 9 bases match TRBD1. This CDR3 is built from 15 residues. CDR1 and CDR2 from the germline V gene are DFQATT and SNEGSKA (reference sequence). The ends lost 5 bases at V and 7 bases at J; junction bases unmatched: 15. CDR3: CSAQEGTGRILEQYF. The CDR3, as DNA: TGCAGTGCTCAGGAGGGGACAGGGCGAATCTTAGAGCAGTACTTC.

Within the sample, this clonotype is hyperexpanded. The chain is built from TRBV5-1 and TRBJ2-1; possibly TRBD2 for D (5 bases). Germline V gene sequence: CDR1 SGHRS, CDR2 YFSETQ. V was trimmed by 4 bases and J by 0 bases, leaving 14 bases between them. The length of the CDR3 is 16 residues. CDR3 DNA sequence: TGCGCCAGCAGCCCGGAGGACGCTAGCTCCTACAATGAGCAGTTCTTC. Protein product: CASSPEDASSYNEQFF.

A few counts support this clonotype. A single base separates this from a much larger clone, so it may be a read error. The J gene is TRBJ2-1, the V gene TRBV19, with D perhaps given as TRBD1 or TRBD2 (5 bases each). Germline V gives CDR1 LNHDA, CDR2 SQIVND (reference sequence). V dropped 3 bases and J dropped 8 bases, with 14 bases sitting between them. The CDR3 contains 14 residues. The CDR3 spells CASSMVSGTDEQFF. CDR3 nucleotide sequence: TGTGCCAGTAGTATGGTATCCGGGACCGATGAGCAGTTCTTC.

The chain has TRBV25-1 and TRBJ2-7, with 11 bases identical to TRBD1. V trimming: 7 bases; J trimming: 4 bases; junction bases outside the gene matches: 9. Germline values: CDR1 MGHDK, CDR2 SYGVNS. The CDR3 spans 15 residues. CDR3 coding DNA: TGTGCCAGCACCAAACCGGGACAGGGGGTTTACGAGCAGTACTTC. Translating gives CASTKPGQGVYEQYF.

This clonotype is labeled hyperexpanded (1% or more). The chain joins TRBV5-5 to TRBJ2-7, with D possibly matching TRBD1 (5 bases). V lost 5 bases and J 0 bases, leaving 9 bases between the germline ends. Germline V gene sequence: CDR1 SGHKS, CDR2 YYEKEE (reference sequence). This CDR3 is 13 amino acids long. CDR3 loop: CASRTGNSYEQYF. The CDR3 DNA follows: TGTGCCAGCAGAACAGGCAACTCCTACGAGCAGTACTTC.

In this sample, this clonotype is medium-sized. The CDR3 region is CASRRGTGFYNEQFF. CDR3 DNA: TGTGCCAGCAGAAGAGGGACAGGGTTCTACAATGAGCAGTTCTTC. This chain connects TRBV12-3 or TRBV12-4 to TRBJ2-1; TRBD1 aligns across 9 bases. The junction had 6 bases not matched to a gene; V was cut back by 6 bases and J by 3 bases. This CDR3 has 15 residues.

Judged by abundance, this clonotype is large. Here the CDR3 reads CASSEAIGNQPQHF. CDR3 nucleotides: TGTGCCAGCAGTGAAGCGATTGGGAACCAGCCCCAGCATTTT. V gene TRBV2 combines with J gene TRBJ1-5; no clear D. Germline CDR1 reads SNHLY; CDR2 reads FYNNEI. This CDR3 is built from 14 residues. V dropped 0 bases and J dropped 7 bases, with 10 bases sitting between them.

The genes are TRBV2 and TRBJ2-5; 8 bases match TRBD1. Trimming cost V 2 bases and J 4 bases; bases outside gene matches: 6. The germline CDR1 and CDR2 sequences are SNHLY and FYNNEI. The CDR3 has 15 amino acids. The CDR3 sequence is CASSERGRGPETQYF. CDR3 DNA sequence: TGTGCCAGCAGTGAAAGGGGCAGGGGGCCAGAGACCCAGTACTTC.

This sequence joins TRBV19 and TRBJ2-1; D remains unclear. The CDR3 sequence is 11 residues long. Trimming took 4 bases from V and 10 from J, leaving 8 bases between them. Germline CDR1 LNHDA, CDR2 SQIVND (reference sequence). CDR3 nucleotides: TGTGCCAGTAGTACCCCTAGGGAGCAGTTCTTC. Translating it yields CASSTPREQFF.

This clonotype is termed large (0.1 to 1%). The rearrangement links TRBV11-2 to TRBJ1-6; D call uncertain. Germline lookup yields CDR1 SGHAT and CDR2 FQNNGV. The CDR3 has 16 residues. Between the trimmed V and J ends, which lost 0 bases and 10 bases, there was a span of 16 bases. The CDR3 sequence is CASSLDPQPRISPLHF. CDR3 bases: TGTGCCAGCAGCTTAGATCCCCAACCGAGGATCTCACCCCTCCACTTT.

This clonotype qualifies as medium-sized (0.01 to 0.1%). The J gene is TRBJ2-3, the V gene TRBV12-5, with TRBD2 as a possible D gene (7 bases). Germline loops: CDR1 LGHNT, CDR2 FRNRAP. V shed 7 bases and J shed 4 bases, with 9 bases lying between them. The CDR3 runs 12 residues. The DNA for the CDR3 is TGTGCTAGTGCCGGGGGGCCAGATACGCAGTATTTT. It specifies CASAGGPDTQYF.

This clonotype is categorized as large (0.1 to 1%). The CDR3: CASSFMGGTDTQYF. The CDR3, as DNA: TGTGCCAGCAGTTTTATGGGGGGCACAGATACGCAGTATTTT. This chain joins TRBV12-3 or TRBV12-4 and TRBJ2-3; D might be TRBD1 or TRBD2, each matching 5 bases. The CDR3 is 14 residues long. V was cut by 3 bases and J by 1 base, with 8 bases left in between.

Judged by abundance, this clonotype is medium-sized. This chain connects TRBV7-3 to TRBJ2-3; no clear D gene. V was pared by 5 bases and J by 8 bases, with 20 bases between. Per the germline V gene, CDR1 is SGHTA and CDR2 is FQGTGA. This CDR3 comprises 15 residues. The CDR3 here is CASSLQPAPRITQYF. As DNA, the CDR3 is TGTGCCAGCAGCCTCCAGCCAGCCCCAAGGATTACGCAGTATTTT.

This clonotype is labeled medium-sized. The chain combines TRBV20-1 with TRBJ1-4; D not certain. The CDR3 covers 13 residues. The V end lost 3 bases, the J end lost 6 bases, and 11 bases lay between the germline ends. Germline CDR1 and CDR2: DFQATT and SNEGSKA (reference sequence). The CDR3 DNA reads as TGCAGTGCTAGGCCCGAGTCCGATGAAAAACTGTTTTTT. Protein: CSARPESDEKLFF.

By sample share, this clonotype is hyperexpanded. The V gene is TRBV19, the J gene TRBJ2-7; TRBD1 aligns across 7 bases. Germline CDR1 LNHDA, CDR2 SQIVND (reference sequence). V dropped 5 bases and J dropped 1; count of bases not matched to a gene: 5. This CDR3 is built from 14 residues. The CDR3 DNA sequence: TGTGCCAGTAGTCGGACAGGCTTTTCCTACGAGCAGTACTTC. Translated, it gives CASSRTGFSYEQYF.

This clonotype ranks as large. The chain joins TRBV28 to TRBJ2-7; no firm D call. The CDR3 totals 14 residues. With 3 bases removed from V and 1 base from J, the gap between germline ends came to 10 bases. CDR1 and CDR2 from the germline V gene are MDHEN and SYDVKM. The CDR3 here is CASSFRATSYEQYF. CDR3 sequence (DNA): TGTGCCAGCAGTTTTCGGGCCACTTCCTACGAGCAGTACTTC.

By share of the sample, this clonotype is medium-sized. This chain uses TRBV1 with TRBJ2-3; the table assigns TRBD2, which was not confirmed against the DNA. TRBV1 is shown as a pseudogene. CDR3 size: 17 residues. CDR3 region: CTSSQVGSSGPTDTQYF. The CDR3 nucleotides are TGCACCAGCAGCCAAGTTGGTTCTAGCGGGCCCACAGATACGCAGTATTTT.

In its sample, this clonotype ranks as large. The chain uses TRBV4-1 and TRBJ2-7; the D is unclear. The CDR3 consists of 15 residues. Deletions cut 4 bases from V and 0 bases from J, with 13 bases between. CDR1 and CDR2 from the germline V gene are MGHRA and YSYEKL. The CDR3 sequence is CASSLIPESSYEQYF. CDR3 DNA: TGCGCCAGCAGCCTCATCCCGGAAAGCTCCTACGAGCAGTACTTC.

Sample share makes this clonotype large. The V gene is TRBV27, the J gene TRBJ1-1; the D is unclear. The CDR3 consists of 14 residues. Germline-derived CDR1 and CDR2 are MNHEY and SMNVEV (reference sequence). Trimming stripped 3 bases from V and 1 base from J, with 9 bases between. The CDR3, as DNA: TGTGCCAGCAGTTTTCTGGGGTCGAACACTGAAGCTTTCTTT. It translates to CASSFLGSNTEAFF.

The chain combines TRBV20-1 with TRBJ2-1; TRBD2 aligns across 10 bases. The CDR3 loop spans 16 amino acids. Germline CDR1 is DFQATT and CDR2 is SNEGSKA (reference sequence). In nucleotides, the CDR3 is TGCAGCGTTGGAGCCGGGACTAGCGAGCTCTACAATGAGCAGTTCTTC. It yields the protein CSVGAGTSELYNEQFF.

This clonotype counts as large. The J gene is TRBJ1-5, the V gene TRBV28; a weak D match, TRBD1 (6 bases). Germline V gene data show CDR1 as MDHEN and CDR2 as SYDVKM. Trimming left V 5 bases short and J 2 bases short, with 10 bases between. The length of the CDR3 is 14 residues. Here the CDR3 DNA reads TGTGCCAGCAGTCACTCAGGGGGCAATCAGCCCCAGCATTTT. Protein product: CASSHSGGNQPQHF.

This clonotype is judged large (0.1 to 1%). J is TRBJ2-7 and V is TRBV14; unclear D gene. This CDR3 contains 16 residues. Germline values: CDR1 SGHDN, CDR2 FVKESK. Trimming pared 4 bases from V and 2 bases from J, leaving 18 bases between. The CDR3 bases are TGTGCCAGCAGCCTGCTGGATAAGAAAATAGCCTACGAGCAGTACTTC. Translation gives CASSLLDKKIAYEQYF.

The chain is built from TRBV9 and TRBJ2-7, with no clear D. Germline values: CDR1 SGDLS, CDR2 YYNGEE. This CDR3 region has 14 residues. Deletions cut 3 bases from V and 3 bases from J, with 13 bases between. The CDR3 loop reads CASSAVVGSYEQYF. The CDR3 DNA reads TGTGCCAGCAGCGCCGTGGTGGGCAGCTACGAGCAGTACTTC.